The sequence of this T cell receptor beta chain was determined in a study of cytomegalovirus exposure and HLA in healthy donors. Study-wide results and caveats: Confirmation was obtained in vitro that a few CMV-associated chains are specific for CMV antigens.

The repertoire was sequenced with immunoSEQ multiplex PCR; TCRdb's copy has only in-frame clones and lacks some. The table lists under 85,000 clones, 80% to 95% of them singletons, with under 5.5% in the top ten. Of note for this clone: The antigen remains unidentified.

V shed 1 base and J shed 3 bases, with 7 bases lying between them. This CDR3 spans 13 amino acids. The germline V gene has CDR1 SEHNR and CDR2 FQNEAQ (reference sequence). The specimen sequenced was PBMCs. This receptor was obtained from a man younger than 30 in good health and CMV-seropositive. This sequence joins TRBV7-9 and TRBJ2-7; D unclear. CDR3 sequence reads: CASSLDPVYEQYF. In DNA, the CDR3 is TGTGCCAGCAGCTTAGACCCGGTCTACGAGCAGTACTTC.